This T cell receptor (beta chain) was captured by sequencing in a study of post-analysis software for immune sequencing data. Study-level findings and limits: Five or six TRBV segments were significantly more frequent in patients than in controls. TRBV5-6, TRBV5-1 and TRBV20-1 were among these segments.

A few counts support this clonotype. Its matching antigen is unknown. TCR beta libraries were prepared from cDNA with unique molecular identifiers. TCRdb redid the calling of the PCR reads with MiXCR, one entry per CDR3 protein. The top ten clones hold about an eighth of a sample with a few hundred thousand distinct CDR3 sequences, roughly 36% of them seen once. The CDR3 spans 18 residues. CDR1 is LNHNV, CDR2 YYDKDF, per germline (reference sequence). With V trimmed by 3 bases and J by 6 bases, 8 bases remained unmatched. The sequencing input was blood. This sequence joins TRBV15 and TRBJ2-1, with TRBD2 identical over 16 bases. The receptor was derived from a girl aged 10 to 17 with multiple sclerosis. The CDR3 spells CATSSSPGLAGGRNEQFF. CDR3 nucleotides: TGTGCCACCAGCAGCTCCCCGGGACTAGCGGGGGGGCGCAATGAGCAGTTCTTC.